These 30 T cell receptor beta chains came from one sample sequenced in a study of graft-versus-host responses after intestinal transplantation (dated by TCRdb to about 2021). Library prep was done by the immunoSEQ multiplex PCR assay. TCRdb retrieved this table from immuneACCESS and kept in-frame rearrangements only. Not all clones are present; in checked studies, unresolved V genes account for under half, and no reason is known for the remainder. Counted in this sample were about 23,000 clones; 90% to 95% of them appeared once. The ten largest make up just under 2% of the sample. Sequencing was performed on PBMCs, taken approximately 38 days after intestinal transplant. Receptors originate from a human patient who received an intestinal transplant, so some T cells may come from the graft donor.

The chain couples TRBV6-6 to TRBJ1-1; D gene uncertain. Germline lookup yields CDR1 MNHNY and CDR2 SVGAGI (reference sequence). V was shortened by 3 bases and J by 3 bases, with 5 bases between the two germline ends. The CDR3 extends over 12 amino acids. CDR3 sequence reads: CASSYGDTEAFF. Here the CDR3 DNA reads TGTGCCAGCAGTTATGGAGACACTGAAGCTTTCTTT.

This sequence joins TRBV27 and TRBJ2-7, with a tentative D call TRBD2 (6 bases). V shed 3 bases and J shed 0 bases, with 12 bases lying between them. The CDR3 spans 15 residues. The germline V gene has CDR1 MNHEY and CDR2 SMNVEV (reference sequence). The chain's CDR3 is CASSFRGLSSYEQYF. CDR3 nucleotides: TGTGCCAGCAGTTTTAGGGGACTTAGCTCCTACGAGCAGTACTTC.

This chain uses TRBV5-5 with TRBJ2-3, with unresolved D. V lost 0 bases and J 2 bases, leaving 4 bases between the germline ends. Germline V lookup: CDR1 SGHKS, CDR2 YYEKEE (reference sequence). The CDR3 contains 13 residues. CDR3 in DNA: TGTGCCAGCAGCTTGGGTATCACAGATACGCAGTATTTT. It is translated as CASSLGITDTQYF.

The gene calls are TRBV7-6 and TRBJ2-3, with unresolved D. Deletions cut 5 bases from V and 1 base from J, with 10 bases between. The germline V gene has CDR1 SGHVS and CDR2 FNYEAQ. The CDR3 runs 14 residues. The CDR3 is CASSAPQGTDTQYF. The CDR3 DNA reads as TGTGCCAGCAGCGCCCCTCAGGGCACAGATACGCAGTATTTT.

CDR3 DNA sequence: TGTGCCATCAGTGAAATAGAAGGCGCGACAGATACGCAGTATTTT. Protein: CAISEIEGATDTQYF. The gene calls are TRBV10-3 and TRBJ2-3; D is ambiguous. This CDR3 comprises 15 residues. CDR1 and CDR2 (germline): ENHRY, SYGVKD. V was clipped by 3 bases and J by 3 bases, with 13 bases between them.

This clone is a singleton in its sample. This rearrangement joins TRBV27 to TRBJ2-7; D remains ambiguous. Trimming pared 5 bases from V and 3 bases from J, leaving 14 bases between. Per the germline V gene, CDR1 is MNHEY and CDR2 is SMNVEV (reference sequence). The CDR3 is 14 residues long. The CDR3 here is CASSPTAKYYEQYF. The CDR3 DNA sequence: TGTGCCAGCAGTCCCACAGCAAAATACTACGAGCAGTACTTC.

The chain recombines TRBV6-5 with TRBJ1-4; D might be TRBD1 (5 bases). Germline values: CDR1 MNHEY, CDR2 SVGAGI. V lost 2 bases and J 8 bases, leaving 15 bases between the germline ends. CDR3 length equals 15 residues. This chain's CDR3 is CASSYEGRSGEKLFF. The CDR3 DNA reads TGTGCCAGCAGTTACGAGGGGAGGTCTGGGGAAAAACTGTTTTTT.

The rearrangement links TRBV25-1 to TRBJ2-2; D is tentatively TRBD1 or TRBD2 (5 bases each). The V gene's germline CDR1 is MGHDK and CDR2 SYGVNS. The V gene lost 7 bases and the J gene lost 6 bases, with 18 bases spanning the gap. The CDR3 consists of 15 residues. The CDR3 region is CASTEGGRESGELFF. In nucleotides, the CDR3 is TGTGCCAGCACCGAGGGTGGCAGGGAGTCCGGGGAGCTGTTTTTT.

This clone was counted between two and nine times. The rearrangement uses TRBV2 and TRBJ1-3, with 8 positions matching TRBD1. This CDR3 has 15 amino acids. Germline V gene data show CDR1 as SNHLY and CDR2 as FYNNEI. J gave up 1 base and V 11 bases, and 10 bases lay outside the gene matches. The CDR3 loop is CAPRDRGDSGNTIYF. The CDR3 DNA is TGTGCCCCCAGAGACAGGGGCGATTCTGGAAACACCATATATTTT.

The V call is TRBV5-1, the J call TRBJ2-6, with a weak D call TRBD1 (5 bases). The CDR3 is made up of 16 amino acids. Germline lookup yields CDR1 SGHRS and CDR2 YFSETQ. V was cut by 2 bases and J by 1 base, with 10 bases left in between. The CDR3 bases are TGCGCCAGCAGCTTACAGGCCCAATCTGGGGCCAACGTCCTGACTTTC. It yields the protein CASSLQAQSGANVLTF. The full variable domain, with the rest looked up from reference TRBV5-1 and TRBJ2-6, is KAGVTQTPRYLIKTRGQQVTLSCSPISGHRSVSWYQQTPGQGLQFLFEYFSETQRNKGNFPGRFSGRQFSNSRSEMNVSTLELGDSALYLCASSLQAQSGANVLTFGAGSRLTVL.

The chain carries TRBV6-5 and TRBJ2-1, with 9 bases identical to TRBD2. V shed 7 bases, J shed 1 base, and the junction held 5 bases outside the gene matches. Germline values: CDR1 MNHEY, CDR2 SVGAGI. The CDR3 has 15 residues. The CDR3 nucleotides read TGTGCCAGCAAAAATAGCGGGAGATCCTACAATGAGCAGTTCTTC. This codes for CASKNSGRSYNEQFF.

A few counts support this clone. The chain uses TRBV6-5 and TRBJ2-1; 9 bases line up with TRBD2. V was clipped by 4 bases and J by 2 bases; unmatched bases: 3. This CDR3 is 15 amino acids long. CDR1 MNHEY and CDR2 SVGAGI come from the germline V gene. DNA for the CDR3: TGTGCCAGCAGTTTTGCGGGAGGGCCCTACAATGAGCAGTTCTTC. This sequence encodes CASSFAGGPYNEQFF.

This clone was recorded once. The chain uses TRBV7-2 and TRBJ2-4, with D perhaps being TRBD1 or TRBD2 (5 bases each). With 5 bases removed from V and 6 bases from J, the gap between germline ends came to 11 bases. This CDR3 contains 13 residues. The germline V gene has CDR1 SGHTA and CDR2 FQGNSA. CDR3 sequence reads: CASSEGPRNIQYF. CDR3 sequence (DNA): TGTGCCAGCAGCGAGGGACCGAGAAACATTCAGTACTTC.

This sequence joins TRBV27 and TRBJ2-2, with D unresolved. The V and J ends lost 2 bases and 7 bases respectively, with 5 bases between them. This CDR3 is 12 amino acids long. Germline CDR1 reads MNHEY; CDR2 reads SMNVEV (reference sequence). For the CDR3, the DNA is TGTGCCAGCAGTTTAGGAAACGGGGAGCTGTTTTTT. Amino acids: CASSLGNGELFF.

The chain has TRBV13 and TRBJ2-3; 8 positions match TRBD1. V lost 5 bases and J lost 5; bases outside the gene matches: 9. Germline V lookup: CDR1 PRHDT, CDR2 FYEKMQ (reference sequence). The CDR3 spans 15 residues. The DNA for the CDR3 is TGTGCCAGCAGCACGCCCAGGGGGCGCGGAGATACGCAGTATTTT. It encodes CASSTPRGRGDTQYF.

CDR3 in amino acids: CASSLGGTGPTWANEQFF. CDR3 coding DNA: TGCGCCAGCAGCTTGGGGGGGACAGGCCCAACCTGGGCTAATGAGCAGTTCTTC. The chain combines TRBV5-1 with TRBJ2-1; TRBD1 matches at 8 bases. With V trimmed by 0 bases and J by 7 bases, 15 bases remained unmatched. CDR3 length: 18 residues. Germline CDR1 is SGHRS and CDR2 is YFSETQ.

The V call is TRBV27, the J call TRBJ2-1; D possibly corresponds to TRBD2 (6 bases). Germline CDR1 is MNHEY and CDR2 is SMNVEV (reference sequence). V was trimmed by 5 bases and J by 0 bases, leaving 23 bases between them. The CDR3 extends over 19 amino acids. In DNA, the CDR3 is TGTGCCAGCAGTCCGCACGGGGGATGGGGGGTTCGCTCCTACAATGAGCAGTTCTTC. This gives the protein CASSPHGGWGVRSYNEQFF.

The V gene is TRBV4-1, the J gene TRBJ1-2, with a tentative D call TRBD1 (6 bases). Per germline, CDR1 MGHRA and CDR2 YSYEKL. This CDR3 has 15 residues. V lost 3 bases and J 0 bases, leaving 11 bases between the germline ends. The CDR3 loop is CASSQPGQTNYGYTF. CDR3 DNA sequence: TGCGCCAGCAGCCAGCCCGGACAGACTAACTATGGCTACACCTTC.

The CDR3 spells CASSLSAGDNEQFF. The CDR3 DNA follows: TGTGCCAGCAGCTTATCGGCGGGAGACAATGAGCAGTTCTTC. The rearrangement links TRBV7-9 to TRBJ2-1; 7 bases align to TRBD2. The junction had 3 bases not matched to a gene; V was cut back by 2 bases and J by 5 bases. The germline V gene encodes CDR1 SEHNR and CDR2 FQNEAQ (reference sequence). This CDR3 comprises 14 residues.

The chain carries TRBV19 and TRBJ2-3; tentatively, D is TRBD2 (6 bases). CDR3 size: 15 residues. The V end lost 5 bases, the J end lost 0 bases, and 12 bases lay between the germline ends. Germline V lookup: CDR1 LNHDA, CDR2 SQIVND (reference sequence). Here the CDR3 DNA reads TGTGCCAGTAGTGTTAGCGGCCGTAGCACAGATACGCAGTATTTT. Protein sequence: CASSVSGRSTDTQYF.

The table lists this clone with a few counts. The CDR3 DNA reads TGTGCCAGCAGCTTTGGGAGGGGTAGGGCCGGGGACATTCAGTACTTC. This sequence encodes CASSFGRGRAGDIQYF. This chain connects TRBV7-9 to TRBJ2-4; TRBD2 matches 7 bases. The V gene end was trimmed by 3 bases and the J gene end by 8 bases; junction bases not matched to a gene: 13. The CDR3 length is 16 residues. Germline lookup yields CDR1 SEHNR and CDR2 FQNEAQ (reference sequence).

The genes are TRBV9 and TRBJ2-1, with 12 bases aligning to TRBD1. The germline CDR1 and CDR2 sequences are SGDLS and YYNGEE. The ends lost 6 bases at V and 8 bases at J; junction bases unmatched: 6. The CDR3 length is 14 residues. CDR3 bases: TGTGCCAGCACTACGGGACAGGGGGCTCATGAGCAGTTCTTC. It codes for CASTTGQGAHEQFF.

The chain employs TRBV2 and TRBJ2-7; 11 bases agree with TRBD2. The CDR3 extends over 13 amino acids. Per germline, CDR1 SNHLY and CDR2 FYNNEI. V lost 6 bases to trimming and J lost 2 bases; unmatched junction nucleotides: 0. This chain's CDR3 is CASRGLAAYEQYF. CDR3 bases: TGTGCCAGCAGGGGACTAGCGGCCTACGAGCAGTACTTC.

Regarding this clone: This sample also contains other DNA sequences that code for the same CDR3. The V and J genes are TRBV7-9 and TRBJ2-6; tentative D call: TRBD2 (5 bases). Germline CDR1 is SEHNR and CDR2 is FQNEAQ (reference sequence). This CDR3 has 16 amino acids. V lost 5 bases, J lost 2 bases, and 13 bases lay in between. CDR3 nucleotide sequence: TGTGCCAGCAGCACTAGGGTCGGTCCTGGGGCCAACGTCCTGACTTTC. Residues: CASSTRVGPGANVLTF.

This sequence joins TRBV15 and TRBJ1-2; 9 bases agree with TRBD1. CDR1 and CDR2 from the germline V gene are LNHNV and YYDKDF (reference sequence). This CDR3 has 14 residues. The junction had 9 bases not matched to a gene; V was cut back by 8 bases and J by 5 bases. CDR3 sequence reads: CATFNRTGVYGYTF. CDR3 coding DNA: TGTGCCACCTTTAACCGGACAGGGGTATATGGCTACACCTTC.

The rearrangement uses TRBV9 and TRBJ1-2; 9 positions match TRBD1. Germline lookup yields CDR1 SGDLS and CDR2 YYNGEE. The V segment lost 2 bases and the J segment 2 bases; nucleotides outside the gene matches: 4. This CDR3 contains 15 residues. The CDR3 DNA reads TGTGCCAGCAGCGTGTCGGGACAGGGAAACTATGGCTACACCTTC. Translated: CASSVSGQGNYGYTF.

This clone was counted once. The chain carries TRBV5-5 and TRBJ1-5; D unresolved. Deletions cut 2 bases from V and 3 bases from J, with 9 bases between. From germline, CDR1 is SGHKS and CDR2 YYEKEE (reference sequence). The CDR3 sequence is 14 residues long. CDR3 coding DNA: TGTGCCAGCAGCTTCGCCGGGATCAATCAGCCCCAGCATTTT. It encodes CASSFAGINQPQHF.

J is TRBJ1-1 and V is TRBV28; D is uncertain. The germline V and J ends were trimmed by 5 bases and 0 bases, with 7 bases remaining between them. The CDR3 is 13 amino acids. CDR1 and CDR2 from the germline V gene are MDHEN and SYDVKM. CDR3 residues: CASSRKMNTEAFF. CDR3 in DNA: TGTGCCAGCAGTAGAAAAATGAACACTGAAGCTTTCTTT.

In its sample, this clone was seen once. The rearrangement uses TRBV28 and TRBJ2-7; weak D call: TRBD2 (6 bases). Trimming pared 5 bases from V and 1 base from J, leaving 21 bases between. This CDR3 is 17 amino acids long. Germline V gene lookup returns CDR1 MDHEN and CDR2 SYDVKM. CDR3 nucleotide sequence: TGTGCCAGCAGTCCCCCCTTTAAGTGGGAGGCGTCCTACGAGCAGTACTTC. This encodes CASSPPFKWEASYEQYF.

The chain couples TRBV2 to TRBJ2-2; 7 positions match TRBD1. J was trimmed by 4 bases and V by 6 bases; bases with no gene match: 11. The CDR3 sequence is 16 residues long. Germline CDR1 SNHLY, CDR2 FYNNEI. The CDR3 nucleotides are TGTGCCAGCAGCGCAGGGGGATCTATTGGCACCGGGGAGCTGTTTTTT. Its translation is CASSAGGSIGTGELFF.